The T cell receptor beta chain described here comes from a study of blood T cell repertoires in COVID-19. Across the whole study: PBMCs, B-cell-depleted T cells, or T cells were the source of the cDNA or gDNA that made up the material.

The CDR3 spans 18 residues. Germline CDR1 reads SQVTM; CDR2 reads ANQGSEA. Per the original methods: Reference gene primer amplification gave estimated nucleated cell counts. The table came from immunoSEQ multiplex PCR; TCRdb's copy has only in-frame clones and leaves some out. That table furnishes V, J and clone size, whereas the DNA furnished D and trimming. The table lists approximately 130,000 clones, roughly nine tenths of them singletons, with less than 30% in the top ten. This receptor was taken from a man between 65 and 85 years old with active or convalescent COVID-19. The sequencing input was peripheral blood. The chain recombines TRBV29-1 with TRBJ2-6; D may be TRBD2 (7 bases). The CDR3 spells CREPGRPGGITGANVLTF. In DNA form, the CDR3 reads TGCAGGGAGCCCGGGAGGCCCGGGGGCATTACTGGGGCCAACGTCCTGACTTTC.